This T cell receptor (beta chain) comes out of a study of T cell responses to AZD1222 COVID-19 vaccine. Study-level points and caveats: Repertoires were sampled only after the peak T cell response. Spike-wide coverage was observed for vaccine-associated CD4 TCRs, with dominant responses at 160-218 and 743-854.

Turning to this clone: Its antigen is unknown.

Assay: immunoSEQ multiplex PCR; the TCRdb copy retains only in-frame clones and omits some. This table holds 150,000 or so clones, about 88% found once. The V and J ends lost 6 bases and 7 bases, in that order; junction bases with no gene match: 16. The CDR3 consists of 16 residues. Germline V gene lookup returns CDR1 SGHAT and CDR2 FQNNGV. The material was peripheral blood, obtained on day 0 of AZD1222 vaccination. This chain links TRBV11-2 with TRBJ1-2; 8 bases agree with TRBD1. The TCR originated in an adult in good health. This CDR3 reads CASSQIRDAGGRGYTF. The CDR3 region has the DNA TGTGCCAGCAGTCAAATCCGGGATGCAGGGGGCCGTGGCTACACCTTC.